This entry lists 14 T cell receptor beta chains sequenced from one sample in a study of blood T cells in healthy people across ages. The second PCR ran roughly 6 to 11 cycles with a sample-barcoded 5' primer and J-beta primers. TCRdb fed the 5' RACE reads into MiXCR, producing one record per CDR3 protein. The table lists fewer than 2,000,000 distinct CDR3 sequences, almost 35% of them singletons, with 11% in the top ten. Sequenced input: blood. The origin of the receptors is a woman younger than 45 in good health.

In this sample, this clonotype turned up a few times. The chain uses TRBV2 and TRBJ2-5; no clear D. This CDR3 is 15 amino acids long. Trimming left V 3 bases short and J 5 bases short, with 16 bases between. Germline V gene lookup returns CDR1 SNHLY and CDR2 FYNNEI. CDR3: CASSEGRAVGETQYF. The CDR3 DNA reads TGTGCCAGCAGTGAGGGAAGGGCGGTGGGGGAGACCCAGTACTTC. Full variable domain (missing parts from reference TRBV2 and TRBJ2-5): EPEVTQTPSHQVTQMGQEVILRCVPISNHLYFYWYRQILGQKVEFLVSFYNNEISEKSEIFDDQFSVERPDGSNFTLKIRSTKLEDSAMYFCASSEGRAVGETQYFGPGTRLLVL.

Only a few counts were recorded for this clonotype. The chain recombines TRBV20-1 with TRBJ1-2, with D possibly being TRBD1 (5 bases). Per germline, CDR1 DFQATT and CDR2 SNEGSKA (reference sequence). V was clipped by 6 bases and J by 8 bases, with 19 bases between them. CDR3 size: 13 residues. CDR3 nucleotides: TGCAGTGCCCTTGCAGGGAGCATTGAAGGCTACACCTTC. Translation: CSALAGSIEGYTF.

This clonotype was recorded many times. The CDR3: CSARSELGVPSYEQYF. CDR3 bases: TGCAGTGCTAGATCCGAACTCGGCGTACCGTCCTACGAGCAGTACTTC. The chain carries TRBV20-1 and TRBJ2-7; D is ambiguous. With 2 bases removed from V and 1 base from J, the gap between germline ends came to 18 bases. The germline CDR1 and CDR2 sequences are DFQATT and SNEGSKA (reference sequence). The CDR3 runs 16 residues.

The chain joins TRBV2 to TRBJ1-5; D is unclear. V gave up 10 bases and J gave up 9 bases, with 25 bases separating them. Per the germline V gene, CDR1 is SNHLY and CDR2 is FYNNEI. The CDR3 length is 15 residues. CDR3 nucleotide sequence: TGTGCCACCGCCGAGGACGACGGATTCTATCGGCCCCAGCATTTT. Its protein product is CATAEDDGFYRPQHF.

The V gene is TRBV6-5, the J gene TRBJ1-6; 8 positions match TRBD1. The CDR3 covers 15 residues. In germline, CDR1 is MNHEY, CDR2 SVGAGI. Trimming took 4 bases from V and 7 from J; bases not matched to a gene: 6. The CDR3 coding sequence is TGTGCCAGCAGTTCCCAAACAGGGGGGAATTCACCCCTCCACTTT. This encodes CASSSQTGGNSPLHF.

This clonotype was seen a few times. The rearrangement links TRBV27 to TRBJ2-5; tentative D call: TRBD1 (7 bases). The CDR3 sequence is 13 residues long. Between the trimmed V and J ends, which lost 3 bases and 7 bases, there was a span of 12 bases. Germline CDR1 is MNHEY and CDR2 is SMNVEV (reference sequence). CDR3 in amino acids: CASSFGQGGTQYF. CDR3 in DNA: TGTGCCAGCAGTTTTGGCCAGGGGGGGACCCAGTACTTC.

The chain links TRBV20-1 to TRBJ2-2; 9 positions agree with TRBD2. Trimming took 0 bases from V and 5 from J; bases not matched to a gene: 7. Germline V gene lookup returns CDR1 DFQATT and CDR2 SNEGSKA (reference sequence). The CDR3 length is 16 residues. The CDR3 nucleotides read TGCAGTGCTAGAGATCCGTCTAGCGGGACAACCGGGGAGCTGTTTTTT. It specifies CSARDPSSGTTGELFF.

To note about this clonotype: Compared with germline, one end of the junction differs, possibly owing to a read error. V is TRBV20-1 and J is TRBJ2-3; 8 positions agree with TRBD2. The CDR3 runs 13 residues. In germline, CDR1 is DFQATT, CDR2 SNEGSKA (reference sequence). The CDR3 here is CGALAGKTDTQYF. In DNA, the CDR3 is TGCGGTGCCCTAGCGGGCAAAACAGATACGCAGTATTTT.

The chain uses TRBV5-1 and TRBJ2-7; 10 nucleotides line up with TRBD2. Germline V gene sequence: CDR1 SGHRS, CDR2 YFSETQ. Trimming took 0 bases from V and 0 from J; bases not matched to a gene: 3. The CDR3 length is 16 residues. The CDR3 is CASSLESSGSSYEQYF. The CDR3 DNA reads as TGCGCCAGCAGCTTGGAGTCTAGCGGGAGCTCCTACGAGCAGTACTTC.

V gene TRBV3-1 combines with J gene TRBJ2-3; TRBD2 aligns across 8 bases. This CDR3 spans 18 amino acids. V was clipped by 0 bases and J by 1 base; unmatched bases: 9. The germline V gene encodes CDR1 LGHDT and CDR2 YNNKEL (reference sequence). DNA for the CDR3: TGTGCCAGCAGCCAAGATCCGGCGGGCGGGGGGCGCACAGATACGCAGTATTTT. It codes for CASSQDPAGGGRTDTQYF.

This clonotype was detected a few times. The chain uses TRBV20-1 and TRBJ2-5; maybe TRBD2 (7 bases). The J call is doubtful: the DNA matches TRBJ2-7 better. Looked up from germline, CDR1 is DFQATT and CDR2 is SNEGSKA (reference sequence). The CDR3 spans 12 residues. DNA of the CDR3: TGCAGTGCCAAAGGGGAGGGGGGCGAGCAGTACTTC. Encoded protein: CSAKGEGGEQYF.

This sequence joins TRBV7-2 and TRBJ2-1; 8 bases are shared with TRBD2. V shed 9 bases, J shed 4 bases, and the junction held 5 bases outside the gene matches. The germline V gene has CDR1 SGHTA and CDR2 FQGNSA. The CDR3 runs to 13 residues. In nucleotides, the CDR3 is TGTGCCAGTAAACTAGCGGTATACAATGAGCAGTTCTTC. This encodes CASKLAVYNEQFF.

The chain links TRBV5-1 to TRBJ2-1; no reliable D call. The CDR3 has 12 amino acids. CDR1 is SGHRS and CDR2 is YFSETQ in the germline V gene. Trimming removed 0 bases at V and 15 bases at J, with 13 bases between. The CDR3 DNA is TGCGCCAGCAGCTTGGATCGAGAACCGGGGTTCTTC. The encoded protein is CASSLDREPGFF.

In the case of this clonotype: A much larger clone lies a single base off, so this may be a read error. The chain joins TRBV15 to TRBJ2-7; 9 bases agree with TRBD2. CDR1 and CDR2 (germline): LNHNV, YYDKDF (reference sequence). The CDR3 is made up of 17 amino acids. The CDR3 coding sequence is TGTGCCGCCAGCAGAGATGCGAAGCGGGGGGCTTCCTACGAGCAGTACTTC. As protein: CAASRDAKRGASYEQYF.